Following are 32 T cell receptor beta chains from one sample sequenced in a study of cytomegalovirus exposure and HLA in healthy donors. Both 60 Vbeta primers and 13 Jbeta primers went into the PCR. Some clones are missing from TCRdb's copy, which holds only in-frame ones; the method was immunoSEQ multiplex PCR. The sample shows around 200,000 clones, and around 0.95% sits with its ten largest clones. The specimen was PBMCs. Receptors originate from a woman aged 25-40 years in good health and CMV-seropositive.

The CDR3 DNA sequence: TGCGCCAGCAGCGGAACCGCAGGGGACCCCTCCTACAATGAGCAGTTCTTC. Amino acids: CASSGTAGDPSYNEQFF. V is TRBV5-1 and J is TRBJ2-1; TRBD1 is a possible D gene (6 bases). This CDR3 comprises 17 residues. Germline assignment: CDR1 SGHRS and CDR2 YFSETQ. V gave up 4 bases and J gave up 0 bases, with 17 bases separating them.

The chain is built from TRBV2 and TRBJ2-3; TRBD2 matches at 9 bases. The CDR3 is 14 residues long. Looked up from germline, CDR1 is SNHLY and CDR2 is FYNNEI. With 10 bases clipped from V and 1 base from J, the junction kept 6 bases outside the gene matches. Here the CDR3 reads CATKWTSGTDTQYF. The CDR3 DNA follows: TGTGCCACCAAGTGGACTAGCGGCACAGATACGCAGTATTTT.

The CDR3 loop reads CASSELAGGPNEQFF. In DNA, the CDR3 is TGCGCCAGCAGCGAACTAGCGGGGGGGCCAAATGAGCAGTTCTTC. The chain carries TRBV5-1 and TRBJ2-1; TRBD2 matches at 13 bases. Germline CDR1 and CDR2: SGHRS and YFSETQ. The CDR3 length is 15 residues. The V and J ends lost 4 bases and 7 bases, in that order; junction bases with no gene match: 5.

This sequence joins TRBV6-5 and TRBJ1-2, with D possibly being TRBD1 (5 bases). The CDR3 sequence is 15 residues long. The V end lost 0 bases, the J end lost 5 bases, and 13 bases lay between the germline ends. Germline CDR1 and CDR2: MNHEY and SVGAGI. DNA for the CDR3: TGTGCCAGCAGTTACTCGCAGGGTATAGGATATGGCTACACCTTC. Protein: CASSYSQGIGYGYTF.

The rearrangement uses TRBV28 and TRBJ2-7; TRBD1 is a possible D gene (5 bases). The CDR3 consists of 14 residues. Germline values: CDR1 MDHEN, CDR2 SYDVKM. V lost 1 base, J lost 2 bases, and 9 bases lay in between. CDR3 in DNA: TGTGCCAGCAGTTTATCGGCAGGGACCTACGAGCAGTACTTC. It specifies CASSLSAGTYEQYF.

DNA of the CDR3: TGTGCCTTCCACAAGTTGAGCGAGCAGTACTTC. Amino acids: CAFHKLSEQYF. The chain is built from TRBV30 and TRBJ2-5, with D uncertain. The closer fit of TRBJ2-7 to the DNA end suggests the J call may be wrong. This CDR3 has 11 residues. The germline CDR1 and CDR2 sequences are GTSNPN and SVGIG (reference sequence).

The rearrangement links TRBV5-4 to TRBJ2-3, with 8 bases aligning to TRBD2. The germline V gene encodes CDR1 SGHNT and CDR2 YYREEE (reference sequence). CDR3 length: 14 residues. V shed 10 bases and J 5 bases; nucleotides not matched to a gene: 12. Written as DNA, the CDR3 is TGTGCCGGGAAAGGAGCGGGAGTTGGAGATACGCAGTATTTT. Its translation is CAGKGAGVGDTQYF. Complete variable domain (other parts from reference TRBV5-4 and TRBJ2-3): ETGVTQSPTHLIKTRGQQVTLRCSSQSGHNTVSWYQQALGQGPQFIFQYYREEENGRGNFPPRFSGLQFPNYSSELNVNALELDDSALYLCAGKGAGVGDTQYFGPGTRLTVL.

The V call is TRBV5-1, the J call TRBJ1-1, with D unclear. Trimming stripped 6 bases from V and 1 base from J, with 7 bases between. Germline lookup yields CDR1 SGHRS and CDR2 YFSETQ. The length of the CDR3 is 12 residues. The CDR3 bases are TGCGCCAGCACCCCCGGGAACACTGAAGCTTTCTTT. Protein: CASTPGNTEAFF.

The chain uses TRBV19 and TRBJ1-4, with 8 bases fitting TRBD1. The CDR3 extends over 16 amino acids. The J segment lost 7 bases and the V segment lost 4 bases, leaving 11 bases of the junction unmatched. Germline-derived CDR1 and CDR2 are LNHDA and SQIVND (reference sequence). CDR3 region: CASSTRQGQLGEKLFF. The CDR3 bases are TGTGCCAGTAGTACCCGACAGGGGCAACTCGGTGAAAAACTGTTTTTT.

The CDR3 sequence: CAWSRPGTTANGYTF. CDR3 sequence (DNA): TGTGCCTGGAGTCGTCCCGGTACGACAGCTAATGGCTACACCTTC. This chain uses TRBV30 with TRBJ1-2, with D perhaps TRBD1 (5 bases). Germline V gene data show CDR1 as GTSNPN and CDR2 as SVGIG (reference sequence). The CDR3 spans 15 residues. Trimming removed 2 bases at V and 6 bases at J, with 19 bases between.

The chain uses TRBV28 and TRBJ2-7; 8 nucleotides align to TRBD1. Germline assignment: CDR1 MDHEN and CDR2 SYDVKM. The CDR3 sequence is 14 residues long. The V gene end was trimmed by 10 bases and the J gene end by 0 bases; junction bases not matched to a gene: 8. CDR3 residues: CATLGQGVSYEQYF. CDR3 bases: TGTGCCACCCTCGGACAGGGTGTCTCCTACGAGCAGTACTTC.

Turning to this clone: Compared with germline, one end of the junction differs, possibly owing to a read error. The chain recombines TRBV30 with TRBJ2-3; D might be TRBD2 (6 bases). This CDR3 has 16 amino acids. CDR1 is GTSNPN, CDR2 SVGIG, per germline (reference sequence). As DNA, the CDR3 is TGTGCCTGGCGCTCCTACGGGGTAGCGGTAACAGATAGGCAGTATTTT. This gives the protein CAWRSYGVAVTDRQYF.

This chain joins TRBV13 and TRBJ2-7, with 13 positions matching TRBD2. Trimming cost V 5 bases and J 4 bases; bases outside gene matches: 8. The CDR3 has 16 residues. Germline CDR1 is PRHDT and CDR2 is FYEKMQ (reference sequence). CDR3 nucleotides: TGTGCCAGCAGCCCACCCTGGACTAGCGGGAGTTACGAGCAGTACTTC. Amino acid sequence: CASSPPWTSGSYEQYF.

The V call is TRBV5-1, the J call TRBJ2-5; TRBD2 might be the D (6 bases). The CDR3 totals 14 residues. Trimming removed 1 base at V and 2 bases at J, with 9 bases between. Germline assignment: CDR1 SGHRS and CDR2 YFSETQ. CDR3 in amino acids: CASSLSSDQETQYF. The CDR3 nucleotides read TGCGCCAGCAGCTTGTCTAGCGATCAAGAGACCCAGTACTTC.

J is TRBJ2-6 and V is TRBV6-1; 10 bases match TRBD1. Germline values: CDR1 MNHNS, CDR2 SASEGT. The CDR3 runs 17 residues. The V and J ends lost 4 bases and 4 bases, in that order; junction bases with no gene match: 7. CDR3: CASSAPTGGGGANVLTF. The CDR3 DNA sequence: TGTGCCAGCAGTGCGCCGACAGGGGGCGGGGGGGCCAACGTCCTGACTTTC.

The chain couples TRBV4-2 to TRBJ2-4; 12 positions match TRBD2. V gave up 0 bases and J gave up 10 bases; unmatched junction bases: 7. CDR1 LGHNA and CDR2 YNFKEQ come from the germline V gene. The CDR3 totals 16 residues. The CDR3 DNA follows: TGTGCCAGCAGCCAAGACCTAGCGGGGGGGGCGAATATTCAGTACTTC. Its protein is CASSQDLAGGANIQYF.

The gene calls are TRBV4-3 and TRBJ1-2; D is perhaps TRBD1 (5 bases). This CDR3 region has 16 residues. From germline, CDR1 is LGHNA and CDR2 YSLEER. Trimming pared 0 bases from V and 8 bases from J, leaving 19 bases between. The CDR3 coding sequence is TGCGCCAGCAGCCAAGAGGGACTAGGTGGGATTCGGGGCTACACCTTC. Its translation: CASSQEGLGGIRGYTF.

This rearrangement joins TRBV19 to TRBJ2-1, with 8 bases fitting TRBD2. There are 18 residues in the CDR3. CDR1 and CDR2 from the germline V gene are LNHDA and SQIVND (reference sequence). V trimming: 4 bases; J trimming: 7 bases; junction bases outside the gene matches: 18. CDR3 coding DNA: TGTGCCAGTAGTACCCCCCCGGGGGTCGGGGGGGCGCGGAATGAGCAGTTCTTC. Translation: CASSTPPGVGGARNEQFF.

The chain carries TRBV12-5 and TRBJ2-3; 10 bases are a match to TRBD2. Germline-derived CDR1 and CDR2 are LGHNT and FRNRAP. After removal of 3 bases from V and 6 bases from J, the junction contained 9 bases not matched to a gene. This CDR3 spans 16 amino acids. The CDR3 sequence is CASGLSVLAGADTQYF. In DNA form, the CDR3 reads TGTGCTAGTGGTTTAAGTGTGCTAGCGGGAGCTGATACGCAGTATTTT.

V is TRBV27 and J is TRBJ2-2; weak D call: TRBD1 (5 bases). Looked up from germline, CDR1 is MNHEY and CDR2 is SMNVEV (reference sequence). The CDR3 consists of 12 residues. Between the trimmed V and J ends, which lost 6 bases and 6 bases, there was a span of 8 bases. The DNA of the CDR3 is TGTGCCAGCAGCCAGGGATCCGGGGAGCTGTTTTTT. It codes for CASSQGSGELFF.

The V gene is TRBV6-4, the J gene TRBJ1-1; the D gene is possibly TRBD1 (5 bases). V gave up 6 bases and J gave up 8 bases, with 19 bases separating them. This CDR3 is 14 amino acids long. The germline gives CDR1 MRHNA, CDR2 SNTAGT. CDR3 DNA: TGTGCCAGCAGCCCCGGGCAGGGTGGAAGAGAAGCTTTCTTT. Protein sequence: CASSPGQGGREAFF.

The J gene is TRBJ1-1, the V gene TRBV2, with 9 bases identical to TRBD1. CDR1 SNHLY and CDR2 FYNNEI come from the germline V gene. There are 16 residues in the CDR3. Trimming cost V 7 bases and J 1 base; bases outside gene matches: 10. The CDR3 region is CASTPGTGLKNTEAFF. DNA for the CDR3: TGTGCCAGCACCCCCGGGACAGGGTTAAAGAACACTGAAGCTTTCTTT.

The gene calls are TRBV10-1 and TRBJ1-4; tentatively, D is TRBD1 (6 bases). Looked up from germline, CDR1 is WNHNN and CDR2 is SYGVQD (reference sequence). V was pared by 0 bases and J by 4 bases, with 9 bases between. The CDR3 extends over 15 amino acids. The CDR3 here is CASSESGRGNEKLFF. The CDR3 DNA follows: TGCGCCAGCAGTGAGTCCGGCAGGGGTAATGAAAAACTGTTTTTT.

The CDR3 nucleotides are TGTGCCAGCAGCCCGAGGACAGGGGCGGCCAACACTGAAGCTTTCTTT. It translates to CASSPRTGAANTEAFF. V usage is TRBV7-2 and J usage is TRBJ1-1, with 9 bases matching TRBD1. The CDR3 spans 16 residues. V shed 5 bases and J 2 bases; nucleotides not matched to a gene: 9. The germline CDR1 and CDR2 sequences are SGHTA and FQGNSA.

This chain joins TRBV12-5 and TRBJ1-5; a possible D gene is TRBD1 (5 bases). The V end was cut by 6 bases, the J end by 5 bases, with 14 bases between. The CDR3 is made up of 14 amino acids. Per germline, CDR1 LGHNT and CDR2 FRNRAP. CDR3 bases: TGTGCTAGTGGGCCGGGACTGATGTATCAGCCCCAGCATTTT. Translating gives CASGPGLMYQPQHF.

This chain joins TRBV7-7 and TRBJ2-1; 8 bases match TRBD2. This CDR3 comprises 16 residues. J was trimmed by 5 bases and V by 1 base; bases with no gene match: 7. Looked up from germline, CDR1 is SSHAT and CDR2 is FNYEAQ (reference sequence). Here the CDR3 DNA reads TGTGCCAGCAGCTTAGAGGCTAGCGGGTTAAACAATGAGCAGTTCTTC. This sequence encodes CASSLEASGLNNEQFF.

The chain joins TRBV7-9 to TRBJ2-1; 10 bases map to TRBD2. Germline CDR1 reads SEHNR; CDR2 reads FQNEAQ (reference sequence). The V and J ends lost 5 bases and 4 bases, in that order; junction bases with no gene match: 11. The CDR3 spans 17 residues. Written as DNA, the CDR3 is TGTGCCAGCAGCCCAAGATCCGGGACTAGCGCTTACAATGAGCAGTTCTTC. It encodes CASSPRSGTSAYNEQFF.

V is TRBV19 and J is TRBJ1-6; D is unresolved. This CDR3 has 15 residues. The V and J ends lost 9 bases and 7 bases respectively, with 19 bases between them. Per germline, CDR1 LNHDA and CDR2 SQIVND (reference sequence). The CDR3 region has the DNA TGTGCCAGCCTCCCCTACGAGGGATCGAATTCACCCCTCCACTTT. Residues: CASLPYEGSNSPLHF.

This sequence joins TRBV19 and TRBJ2-3, with 8 bases identical to TRBD2. The CDR3 totals 14 residues. Germline trimming cut 7 bases from V and 0 bases from J; bases unmatched to any gene: 3. Germline loops: CDR1 LNHDA, CDR2 SQIVND (reference sequence). The CDR3 DNA reads as TGTGCCAGTAAGCGGGAGAAAAGCACAGATACGCAGTATTTT. This sequence encodes CASKREKSTDTQYF.

The chain recombines TRBV10-3 with TRBJ2-5; D is possibly TRBD1 (5 bases). The CDR3 covers 15 residues. Trimming took 2 bases from V and 2 from J, leaving 12 bases between them. Germline loops: CDR1 ENHRY, CDR2 SYGVKD. DNA of the CDR3: TGTGCCATCAGTGAGGGGCAGGGCCAACAAGAGACCCAGTACTTC. Translating it yields CAISEGQGQQETQYF.

The V and J genes are TRBV6-1 and TRBJ1-2, with D unclear. V lost 6 bases and J lost 2, with 10 bases in between. Per the germline V gene, CDR1 is MNHNS and CDR2 is SASEGT. The CDR3 runs 13 residues. The CDR3 region is CASSLRENYGYTF. The CDR3 region has the DNA TGTGCCAGCAGCCTACGCGAAAACTATGGCTACACCTTC.

The chain has TRBV7-9 and TRBJ2-7; a weak D match, TRBD1 (7 bases). The ends were cut back, 5 bases at V and 2 bases at J, with 13 bases in the middle. The CDR3 is 14 residues long. The V gene's germline CDR1 is SEHNR and CDR2 FQNEAQ (reference sequence). As DNA, the CDR3 is TGTGCCAGCAGCATACAGGGGAGGACCTACGAGCAGTACTTC. Amino acids: CASSIQGRTYEQYF.